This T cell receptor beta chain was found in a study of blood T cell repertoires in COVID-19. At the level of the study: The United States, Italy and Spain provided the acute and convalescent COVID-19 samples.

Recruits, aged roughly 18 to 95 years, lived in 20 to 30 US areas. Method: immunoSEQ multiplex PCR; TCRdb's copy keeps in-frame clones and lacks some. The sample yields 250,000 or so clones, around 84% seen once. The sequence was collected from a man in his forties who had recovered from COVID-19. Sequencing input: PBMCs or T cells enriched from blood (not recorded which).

As DNA, the CDR3 is TGCGCCAGCATCCGGTTGTACTATGGCTACACCTTC. As protein: CASIRLYYGYTF. The V call is TRBV10-1, the J call TRBJ1-2, with unresolved D. V was cut by 7 bases and J by 3 bases, with 9 bases left in between. The CDR3 contains 12 residues. The germline V gene has CDR1 WNHNN and CDR2 SYGVQD (reference sequence).